Sequencing of this TCR beta chain was carried out in a study of T cell responses to AZD1222 COVID-19 vaccine (dated by TCRdb to the early 2020s). Looking at the study overall: A total of 233 trial participants underwent TCR sequencing, of whom some 210 received two doses of AZD1222 and 26 received two doses of the MenACWY control vaccine. Trial participants were enrolled by age into 18-55, 56-69 and 70-plus year subgroups, with about 150, 28 and 57 TCR-sequenced participants respectively.

Ends trimmed: V by 7 bases, J by 3 bases; bases unmatched to a gene: 9. In the germline V gene, CDR1 corresponds to KGHDR and CDR2 to SFDVKD. The CDR3 measures 15 amino acids from cysteine to phenylalanine. The CDR3 DNA has 45 bases and is translated from base 1. Points on this clone: The antigen it recognizes is unknown. The sample holds no much larger clone one base away, and base qualities are not on file.

The paper as a whole reports these results and caveats: Because no samples from the day 14 peak response were available, repertoires could be characterized only after the peak T cell response. Participants were mostly white British, with more females than males. The authors suggested clonal diversity may have been underestimated. After two AZD1222 doses, both the breadth and the depth of spike-specific TCRs were significantly higher than at day 0 and than in MenACWY recipients. Conclusions about previously exposed vaccinees are limited, since just five or six AZD1222 recipients were seropositive for SARS-CoV-2 at baseline. Epitopes outside the regions mutated in the B.1.351 and B.1.1.7 variants were reportedly recognized by nearly half of the unique spike-specific TCRs. In the small 56-69-year group, the increase in depth fell short of significance, most likely because of low power. The whole spike protein was spanned by vaccine-associated CD4 TCRs, and dominant responses were seen in regions 160-218 and 743-854.

According to the study, the label for this sample's time point signals: about 28 days (+/-7) after the second vaccine dose. AZD1222 recipients given second doses at about 4 weeks or at about 12 weeks were pooled, since spike-specific TCR depth and breadth were not found to differ between the two schedules. Vaccinee samples came from UK trials COV001 and COV002, including a single-blind randomized controlled phase 2/3 trial of AZD1222 (ChAdOx1 nCoV-19) in healthy adults. Trial participant PBMC samples were collected at day 0 and day 28 after the second dose for TCRbeta chain sequencing. The CDR3 regions of human TCRbeta chains were subjected to immunosequencing. Per the original workflow: TCRs in the repertoires were compared against a reference library of SARS-CoV-2-specific TCRs that had been generated with the MIRA antigen-specificity platform. Breadth was defined as the fraction of unique TCRs that were SARS-CoV-2-associated. Depth was defined as the fraction of total T cells that were SARS-CoV-2-associated. Each spike-specific TCR was assigned to its reactive spike region and to a CD4 or CD8 class using the MIRA data. Log10-transformed breadth and depth values were compared by one-way ANOVA with Sidak's multiple comparisons tests. TCRdb limited this immuneACCESS table to in-frame rearrangements with V and J called. A share of clones is missing; checked studies link under half to unresolved V genes, and the rest is unexplained. The DNA gave D and trimming, while V, J and clone size come from that table. This sample gives under 150,000 clones in total; approximately 91% of them show up just once. The ten largest clones capture approximately 2.1% of the sample.

The clonotype comes from an adult who received the AZD1222 COVID-19 vaccine. The material sequenced was peripheral blood, taken 28 days after the second AZD1222 dose. The rearrangement joined TRBV24-1 to TRBJ2-5; a stretch of 8 junction bases matches TRBD2. The bases read TGTGCCACCAGCCCGGGAGGGGCAGGAAAAGAGACCCAGTACTTC. Its protein is CATSPGGAGKETQYF.